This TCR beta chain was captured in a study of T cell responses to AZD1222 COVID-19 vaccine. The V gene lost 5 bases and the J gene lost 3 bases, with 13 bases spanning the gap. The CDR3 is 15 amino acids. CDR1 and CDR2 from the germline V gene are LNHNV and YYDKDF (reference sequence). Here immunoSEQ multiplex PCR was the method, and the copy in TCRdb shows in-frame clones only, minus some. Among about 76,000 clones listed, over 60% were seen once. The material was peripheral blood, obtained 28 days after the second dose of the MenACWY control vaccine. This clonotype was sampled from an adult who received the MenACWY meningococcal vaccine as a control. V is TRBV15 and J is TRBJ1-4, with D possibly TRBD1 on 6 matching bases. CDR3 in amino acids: CATSHPGDANEKLFF. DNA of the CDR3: TGTGCCACCAGCCACCCAGGGGACGCTAATGAAAAACTGTTTTTT.